This passage covers 17 T cell receptor beta chains from one sample sequenced in a study of shared clonotypes between healthy human individuals (dated by TCRdb to the early 2020s). The library came from the immunoSEQ multiplex PCR assay. TCRdb re-hosts the immuneACCESS table, in-frame sequences only. Its copies lack some clones; in the studies checked, an unresolved V gene accounts for under half of them, and the cause for the rest is not known. The sample data list 450,000 to 500,000 clones, and 79% of these were observed just once. About 12% of the sample is in the top ten clones. The sample consisted of PBMCs. These receptor sequences come from a woman aged 40 to 50 in good health. Some clones in this sample may be carry-over from other donors' samples.

V is TRBV28 and J is TRBJ2-2, with 9 bases aligning to TRBD1. Looked up from germline, CDR1 is MDHEN and CDR2 is SYDVKM. The CDR3 runs 18 residues. Trimming took 3 bases from V and 4 from J; bases not matched to a gene: 12. CDR3 bases: TGTGCCAGCAGTTTCCTGGCACAGGGGGCGAGGATCACCGGGGAGCTGTTTTTT. This encodes CASSFLAQGARITGELFF.

The chain has TRBV6-4 and TRBJ2-1; D ambiguous. This CDR3 has 11 residues. V lost 2 bases and J lost 9, with 5 bases in between. The germline CDR1 and CDR2 sequences are MRHNA and SNTAGT. CDR3 sequence reads: CASSDGFEQFF. CDR3 nucleotide sequence: TGTGCCAGCAGTGACGGGTTTGAGCAGTTCTTC.

This clone was counted a few times. The CDR3 spells CASSSRGITDTQYF. DNA for the CDR3: TGTGCCAGCTCCTCGAGAGGGATAACAGATACGCAGTATTTT. V gene TRBV27 combines with J gene TRBJ2-3; D is possibly TRBD2 (5 bases). Trimming stripped 8 bases from V and 3 bases from J, with 15 bases between. CDR3 size: 14 residues. Looked up from germline, CDR1 is MNHEY and CDR2 is SMNVEV (reference sequence).

The genes are TRBV6-1 and TRBJ1-3; tentatively, D is TRBD1 (6 bases). The germline CDR1 and CDR2 sequences are MNHNS and SASEGT. The CDR3 length is 16 residues. Trimming took off 4 bases at V and 2 bases at J, with 15 bases between the two ends. For the CDR3, the DNA is TGTGCCAGCAGTGTTCTTGGGGGGGCGGCTGGAAACACCATATATTTT. Residues: CASSVLGGAAGNTIYF.

The J gene is TRBJ2-7, the V gene TRBV10-3; TRBD1 matches at 7 bases. This CDR3 has 13 amino acids. In germline, CDR1 is ENHRY, CDR2 SYGVKD. Trimming took 4 bases from V and 1 from J; bases not matched to a gene: 1. The CDR3 DNA reads TGTGCCATCAGTGGACAGGGTTCCTACGAGCAGTACTTC. It codes for CAISGQGSYEQYF.

Notes on this clone: The same CDR3 can be traced to other DNA sequences in this sample. The rearrangement links TRBV11-2 to TRBJ2-7, with TRBD1 as a possible D gene (6 bases). V was shortened by 4 bases and J by 4 bases, with 8 bases between the two germline ends. Germline values: CDR1 SGHAT, CDR2 FQNNGV. The CDR3 spans 12 residues. CDR3 residues: CASSSQGYEQYF. The CDR3 DNA reads as TGTGCCAGCAGCTCCCAGGGGTACGAGCAGTACTTC.

This chain connects TRBV28 to TRBJ2-7, with D possibly TRBD1 on 7 matching bases. V shed 6 bases and J shed 7 bases, with 16 bases lying between them. In germline, CDR1 is MDHEN, CDR2 SYDVKM. The CDR3 runs to 13 residues. The chain's CDR3 is CASRRQGGGEQYF. CDR3 sequence (DNA): TGTGCCAGCAGGCGACAGGGAGGAGGAGAGCAGTACTTC.

Only a few counts were recorded for this clone. The chain recombines TRBV7-9 with TRBJ1-2; D gene unclear. The germline V gene encodes CDR1 SEHNR and CDR2 FQNEAQ (reference sequence). The CDR3 length is 12 residues. Trimming removed 5 bases at V and 6 bases at J, with 10 bases between. CDR3 sequence (DNA): TGTGCCAGCAGCCCCCGGGCAGATGGCTACACCTTC. Its protein product is CASSPRADGYTF.

Of note for this clone: Other nucleotide sequences from this sample produce the same CDR3. This chain joins TRBV29-1 and TRBJ2-5; the D gene is possibly TRBD2 (7 bases). V lost 4 bases, J lost 7 bases, and 19 bases lay in between. The CDR3 is 14 residues long. Germline assignment: CDR1 SQVTM and CDR2 ANQGSEA. In DNA form, the CDR3 reads TGCAGCGTTGTGAAGGTTCAGGGAGGGGGGACCCAGTACTTC. It translates to CSVVKVQGGGTQYF.

V is TRBV5-1 and J is TRBJ2-7, with 9 bases fitting TRBD2. V shed 0 bases and J 5 bases; nucleotides not matched to a gene: 6. Germline values: CDR1 SGHRS, CDR2 YFSETQ. CDR3 size: 15 residues. CDR3 sequence reads: CASSLDSGRIDEQYF. CDR3 nucleotides: TGCGCCAGCAGCTTGGATAGCGGGAGAATAGACGAGCAGTACTTC.

Worth noting for this clone: This specimen includes other DNA sequences encoding the same CDR3. The chain recombines TRBV18 with TRBJ2-7; D is unresolved. V lost 1 base and J lost 7, with 8 bases in between. This CDR3 spans 12 amino acids. Germline CDR1 is KGHSH and CDR2 is LQKENI. The CDR3 here is CASSPRVGEQYF. For the CDR3, the DNA is TGTGCCAGCTCACCACGAGTGGGGGAGCAGTACTTC.

The chain joins TRBV19 to TRBJ2-1; possibly TRBD1 or TRBD2 for D (5 bases each). V lost 8 bases and J 9 bases, leaving 26 bases between the germline ends. CDR1 LNHDA and CDR2 SQIVND come from the germline V gene (reference sequence). The CDR3 runs to 16 residues. The CDR3 spells CASSEVGRTEWGEQFF. The DNA for the CDR3 is TGTGCCAGTTCAGAGGTGGGACGCACGGAGTGGGGTGAGCAGTTCTTC. The full variable domain, with the rest looked up from reference TRBV19 and TRBJ2-1, is DGGITQSPKYLFRKEGQNVTLSCEQNLNHDAMYWYRQDPGQGLRLIYYSQIVNDFQKGDIAEGYSVSREKKESFPLTVTSAQKNPTAFYLCASSEVGRTEWGEQFFGPGTRLTVL.

J is TRBJ1-4 and V is TRBV19; D is unclear. With 3 bases removed from V and 8 bases from J, the gap between germline ends came to 13 bases. Per the germline V gene, CDR1 is LNHDA and CDR2 is SQIVND (reference sequence). The CDR3 has 14 amino acids. The CDR3 here is CASSIPGTMEKLFF. The CDR3 DNA is TGTGCCAGTAGTATTCCGGGCACGATGGAAAAACTGTTTTTT.

This clone was seen more than once but under ten times. The chain combines TRBV4-1 with TRBJ2-7; maybe TRBD1 (6 bases). This CDR3 contains 15 residues. Germline CDR1 MGHRA, CDR2 YSYEKL. V lost 1 base, J lost 2 bases, and 12 bases lay in between. CDR3 residues: CASSQGQEYPYEQYF. DNA of the CDR3: TGCGCCAGCAGCCAAGGACAGGAGTACCCCTACGAGCAGTACTTC.

In this sample, this clone turned up many times. The rearrangement links TRBV7-6 to TRBJ1-2; D gene unclear. V was shortened by 5 bases and J by 4 bases, with 20 bases between the two germline ends. The CDR3 totals 16 residues. The germline V gene encodes CDR1 SGHVS and CDR2 FNYEAQ. In nucleotides, the CDR3 is TGTGCCAGCAGCCCCTTGGACCGCGACCGATTCTATGGCTACACCTTC. It specifies CASSPLDRDRFYGYTF.

V is TRBV7-2 and J is TRBJ2-5, with D unresolved. Near its end, the DNA agrees better with TRBJ2-7, so the J call may be wrong. From germline, CDR1 is SGHTA and CDR2 FQGNSA. CDR3 size: 13 residues. As DNA, the CDR3 is TGTGCCAGCAGCTACTTTAGGGCCTACGAGCAGTACTTC. Amino acid sequence: CASSYFRAYEQYF.

The chain uses TRBV7-9 and TRBJ1-1, with D unresolved. The V gene lost 2 bases and the J gene lost 1 base, with 5 bases spanning the gap. In germline, CDR1 is SEHNR, CDR2 FQNEAQ (reference sequence). This CDR3 contains 13 residues. In nucleotides, the CDR3 is TGTGCCAGCAGCTTAATAGCGAACACTGAAGCTTTCTTT. Amino acids: CASSLIANTEAFF.